The present entry profiles one T cell receptor beta chain with its context. The data were taken from a study of blood T cell repertoires in COVID-19. The V gene lost 7 bases and the J gene lost 7 bases, with 8 bases spanning the gap. From germline, CDR1 is SGHAT and CDR2 FQNNGV. CDR3 length: 12 amino acids. Methods used by the authors: Amplification of reference gene primers was used by the study to estimate nucleated cell counts. Sequencing was performed with immunoSEQ multiplex PCR; in TCRdb, only in-frame clones are kept and a portion is missing. From that table come the V and J calls and clone size; the DNA was used to work out D and trimming. The sample lists 200,000 or so clones; around 86% were seen once.

The TCR originated in a man in his thirties or forties in a cohort exposed to, infected with or recovered from COVID-19 (not recorded which). The rearrangement links TRBV11-2 to TRBJ1-6; D call uncertain. Sequencing used PBMCs or T cells enriched from blood (not recorded which). The CDR3 sequence is CASTSQNSPLHF. In nucleotides, the CDR3 is TGTGCCAGCACCTCTCAGAATTCACCCCTCCACTTT.